The clone carrying this T cell receptor beta chain occurred many times. What it binds is not known. This record comes from a study of Graves' ophthalmopathy and Graves' hyperthyroidism. Notes on the study in general: Stable hyperthyroidism and ophthalmopathy were told apart by a 13-signature model, which achieved roughly 89% sensitivity and approximately 81% specificity.

Amplification from RNA transcripts yielded the TCR beta CDR3 regions. Second-round multiplex PCR came after a first-round RT-PCR that employed HTBI primers. TCRdb redid the calling of the multiplex PCR reads with MiXCR, one entry per CDR3 protein. The profile shows some 360,000 distinct CDR3 sequences, about a sixth of them singletons. Clinical symptoms, serum thyroxine, TRAb, thyroid ultrasound and orbital computed tomography determined diagnosis. Trimming removed 4 bases from V and 11 bases from J, with 11 bases in between. The CDR3 extends over 11 amino acids. Looked up from germline, CDR1 is KGHSH and CDR2 is LQKENI.

This TCR was recovered from an adult woman with stable Graves' hyperthyroidism. Sequencing was carried out using peripheral blood. The genes are TRBV18 and TRBJ1-1; a weak D match, TRBD1 (5 bases). The CDR3 reads CASSQQGWAFF. In DNA form, the CDR3 reads TGTGCCAGCTCACAGCAGGGTTGGGCTTTCTTT. Full variable domain (outside the CDR3, taken from reference TRBV18 and TRBJ1-1): NAGVMQNPRHLVRRRGQEARLRCSPMKGHSHVYWYRQLPEEGLKFMVYLQKENIIDESGMPKERFSAEFPKEGPSILRIQQVVRGDSAAYFCASSQQGWAFFGQGTRLTVV.